This T cell receptor beta chain came from a study of blood T cell repertoires in COVID-19. As for the study in general: From the United States, Italy and Spain came samples of acute and convalescent COVID-19. Sample material is recorded as cDNA or gDNA derived from T cells, B-cell-depleted T cells, or PBMCs.

The V gene's germline CDR1 is SGHAT and CDR2 FQNNGV. Trimming removed 5 bases from V and 1 base from J, with 14 bases in between. This CDR3 is 15 amino acids long. In the authors' methods: Quantification of nucleated cells was approximated via reference gene primer amplification. TCRdb keeps only in-frame clones here, not all; method: immunoSEQ multiplex PCR. D and trimming come from the DNA, and the V and J calls and clone size come from that table. This sample has over 120,000 clones, with around 81% found just once. Sequencing was done on a sample of peripheral blood. The origin of this receptor is a woman aged 55-69 years with acute or convalescent COVID-19. The chain joins TRBV11-2 to TRBJ1-1; possible D gene TRBD1, 6 bases. CDR3 amino acids: CASSAYREGNTEAFF. As DNA, the CDR3 is TGTGCCAGCAGCGCCTACAGGGAGGGGAACACTGAAGCTTTCTTT.